These 3 T cell receptor beta chains originate from one sample sequenced in a study of T cells in Graves' hyperthyroidism and ophthalmopathy. It was RNA transcripts that yielded the amplified TCR beta CDR3 regions. RT-PCR in the first round (using the HTBI primer set) targeted the TCR CDR3. MiXCR, run by TCRdb on the multiplex PCR reads, gives a single entry per CDR3 protein. The sample yields some 490,000 distinct CDR3 sequences, 20% to 25% seen once. The specimen sequenced was blood. The receptors stem from a woman in her 70s with Graves' ophthalmopathy.

The chain links TRBV7-2 to TRBJ1-2, with D possibly matching TRBD1 (5 bases). Trimming took 2 bases from V and 0 from J, leaving 7 bases between them. Germline lookup yields CDR1 SGHTA and CDR2 FQGNSA. The CDR3 contains 14 residues. DNA of the CDR3: TGTGCCAGCAGCTTACGACAGCCTAACTATGGCTACACCTTC. Translation: CASSLRQPNYGYTF.

V usage is TRBV5-5 and J usage is TRBJ2-3, with a possible D match to TRBD1 (6 bases). Germline lookup yields CDR1 SGHKS and CDR2 YYEKEE (reference sequence). The CDR3 is 14 residues long. V lost 4 bases and J 7 bases, leaving 16 bases between the germline ends. The CDR3 sequence is CASSQEQGLYTQYF. The CDR3 coding sequence is TGTGCCAGCAGCCAAGAGCAGGGGCTTTATACGCAGTATTTT.

This clonotype was counted at least ten times. The rearrangement joins TRBV28 to TRBJ2-5; TRBD2 matches at 8 bases. CDR1 is MDHEN and CDR2 is SYDVKM in the germline V gene. The CDR3 runs 17 residues. V was pared by 1 base and J by 6 bases, with 13 bases of the junction left unmatched. CDR3 region: CASSLFRIREGQKTQYF. Written as DNA, the CDR3 is TGTGCCAGCAGTTTATTCAGAATACGGGAGGGCCAGAAGACCCAGTACTTC.